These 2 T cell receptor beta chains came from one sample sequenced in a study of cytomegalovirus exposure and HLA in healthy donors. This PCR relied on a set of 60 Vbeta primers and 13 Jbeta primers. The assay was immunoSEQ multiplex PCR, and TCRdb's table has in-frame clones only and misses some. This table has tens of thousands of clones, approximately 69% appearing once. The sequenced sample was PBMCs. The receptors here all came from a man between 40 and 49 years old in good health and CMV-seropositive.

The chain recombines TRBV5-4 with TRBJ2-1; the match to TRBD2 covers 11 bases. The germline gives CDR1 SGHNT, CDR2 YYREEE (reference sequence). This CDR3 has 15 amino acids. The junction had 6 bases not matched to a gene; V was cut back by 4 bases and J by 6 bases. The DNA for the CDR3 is TGTGCCAGCAGCAAAATAGCGGGGGGGCCCAATGAGCAGTTCTTC. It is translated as CASSKIAGGPNEQFF.

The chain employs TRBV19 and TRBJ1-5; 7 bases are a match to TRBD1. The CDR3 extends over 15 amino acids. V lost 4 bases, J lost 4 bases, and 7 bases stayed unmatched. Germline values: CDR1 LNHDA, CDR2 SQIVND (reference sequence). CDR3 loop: CASSSQGQPNQPQHF. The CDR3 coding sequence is TGTGCCAGTAGTAGCCAGGGACAGCCGAATCAGCCCCAGCATTTT.